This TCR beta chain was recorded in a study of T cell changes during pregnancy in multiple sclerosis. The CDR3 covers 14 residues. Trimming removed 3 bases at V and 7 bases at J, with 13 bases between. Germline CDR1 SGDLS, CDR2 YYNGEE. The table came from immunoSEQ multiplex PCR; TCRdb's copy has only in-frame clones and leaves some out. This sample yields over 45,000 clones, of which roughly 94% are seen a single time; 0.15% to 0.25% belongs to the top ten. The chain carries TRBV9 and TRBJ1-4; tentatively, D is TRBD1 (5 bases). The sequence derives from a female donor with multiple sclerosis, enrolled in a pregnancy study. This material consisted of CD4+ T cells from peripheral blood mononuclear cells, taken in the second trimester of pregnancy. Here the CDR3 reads CASSEIGVGEKLFF. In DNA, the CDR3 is TGTGCCAGCAGCGAGATAGGGGTGGGTGAAAAACTGTTTTTT.